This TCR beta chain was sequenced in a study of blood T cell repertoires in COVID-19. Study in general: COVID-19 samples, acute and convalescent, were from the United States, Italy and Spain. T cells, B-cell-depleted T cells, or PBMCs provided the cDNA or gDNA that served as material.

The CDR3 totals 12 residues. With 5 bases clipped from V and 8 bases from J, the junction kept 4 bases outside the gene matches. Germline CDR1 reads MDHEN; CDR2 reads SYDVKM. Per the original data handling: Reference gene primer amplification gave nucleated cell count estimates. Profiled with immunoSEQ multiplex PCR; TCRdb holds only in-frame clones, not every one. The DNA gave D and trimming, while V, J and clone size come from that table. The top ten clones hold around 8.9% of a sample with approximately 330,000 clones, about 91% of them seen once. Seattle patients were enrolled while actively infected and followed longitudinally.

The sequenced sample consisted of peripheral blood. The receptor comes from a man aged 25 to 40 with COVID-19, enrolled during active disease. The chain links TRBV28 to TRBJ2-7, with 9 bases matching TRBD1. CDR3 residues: CASSRQGGKQYF. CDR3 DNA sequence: TGTGCCAGCAGTCGACAGGGGGGTAAGCAGTACTTC.